This T cell receptor beta chain was sequenced in a study of T-cell reconstitution after alpha-beta-depleted transplantation in children. General study findings and limits: After transplant, high TCRbeta diversity at day 60 in some patients arose from surviving recipient T cells and thymic progenitors. Alpha-beta T cells present about two months after transplant were reported to originate from several hundred expanded graft clones.

TCRbeta library preparation incorporated unique molecular identifiers. TCRdb re-called the PCR reads through MiXCR, storing one row per CDR3 protein. The data show 500,000 to 650,000 distinct CDR3 sequences, about an eighth seen once. The CDR3 spans 16 residues. J was trimmed by 7 bases and V by 3 bases; bases with no gene match: 11. As regards this clonotype: Its antigen remains unidentified.

Here the sequenced sample was PBMCs, mostly from graft donor cells, taken 360 days after TCRalphabeta/CD19-depleted stem cell transplant. The chain joins TRBV12-3 or TRBV12-4 to TRBJ2-7; 11 nucleotides agree with TRBD2. The sequence came from a male patient aged 10 to 17 who had a stem cell transplant for acute myeloid leukemia, so the T cells may come from the graft donor. CDR3 in DNA: TGTGCCAGCAGTTTCCAGGGGGTAGCGGGAGGGCGGGAGCAGTACTTC. It yields the protein CASSFQGVAGGREQYF.